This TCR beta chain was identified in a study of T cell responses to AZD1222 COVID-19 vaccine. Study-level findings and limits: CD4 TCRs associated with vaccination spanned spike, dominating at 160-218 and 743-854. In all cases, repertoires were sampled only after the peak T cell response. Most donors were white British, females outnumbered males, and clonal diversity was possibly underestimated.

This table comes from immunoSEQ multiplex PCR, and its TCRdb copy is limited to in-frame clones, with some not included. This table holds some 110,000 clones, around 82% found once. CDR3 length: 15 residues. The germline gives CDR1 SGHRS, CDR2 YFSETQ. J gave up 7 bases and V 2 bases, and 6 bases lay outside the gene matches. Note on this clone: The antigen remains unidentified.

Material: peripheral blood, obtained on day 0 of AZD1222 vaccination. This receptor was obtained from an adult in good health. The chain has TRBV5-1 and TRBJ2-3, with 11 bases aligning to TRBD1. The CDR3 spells CASSLLGDRGNTQYF. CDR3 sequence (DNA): TGCGCCAGCAGCTTATTAGGGGACAGGGGGAATACGCAGTATTTT.